This TCR beta chain was captured by sequencing in a study of identical twins. TCRdb redid the calling of the 5' RACE reads with MiXCR, one entry per CDR3 protein. This sample yields 500,000 or so distinct CDR3 sequences, of which 11% to 15% are seen a single time; more than 0.5% belongs to the top ten. A further study also used this sample, focusing on yellow fever vaccine responses in identical twins.

The sequencing input was CD4+ T cells sorted from blood. The sequence derives from a young woman in good health.

The CDR3 DNA reads TGTGCCACCAGTGGTGGTACAGGGATCCACGAGCAGTACTTC. Amino acid sequence: CATSGGTGIHEQYF. The chain employs TRBV24-1 and TRBJ2-7; D is possibly TRBD1 (6 bases). Germline V gives CDR1 KGHDR, CDR2 SFDVKD. This CDR3 is built from 14 residues. Trimming removed 5 bases from V and 5 bases from J, with 15 bases in between.